This T cell receptor (beta chain) was profiled in a study of blood T cell repertoires in COVID-19 (TCRdb year 2020). Regarding the research as a whole: The collaborator samples originated in the United States, Italy and Spain and spanned the acute and convalescent phases of COVID-19. The sample metadata nearly always contained a de-identified subject ID, COVID-19 status, age in years and sex. Where HLA class I and class II types were available, the types were taken from metadata supplied by the sample provider, not from assay-based typing. The prospective study material was composed of cDNA or gDNA derived from T cells, B-cell-depleted T cells, or PBMCs. The repertoires were made available in a free public database intended to serve as a resource for research on the immune response to SARS-CoV-2. Subjects who had been exposed to COVID-19, were actively infected with it, or had recovered from it provided the deeply sampled blood TCRbeta repertoires that made up the dataset. Samples were obtained from the ongoing ImmuneRACE study (first 160 participants) and from about 1,300 subjects provided by 6 global collaborators. What the research found in general, with its limitations: The amount of clinical and demographic metadata varied by source and participant and was provided uncurated.

The germline V gene encodes CDR1 WNHNN and CDR2 SYGVQD (reference sequence). From its cysteine to its phenylalanine, the CDR3 spans 13 amino acids. Just the 39-base CDR3 DNA is kept, in frame starting at base 1. V is shortened by 3 bases, J by 3 bases, and the region joining them spans 3 bases. Whole blood was collected in K2EDTA tubes by collaborating institutions according to the institutions' own protocols. For TCRbeta analysis, collaborators shipped samples in one of three forms: frozen whole blood, isolated PBMCs, or DNA extracted from either of those sample types. TCRbeta CDR3 regions were amplified from genomic DNA using the immunoSEQ Assay, a bias-controlled multiplex PCR. Under the source paper's analysis protocol: Nucleated cell counts per sample were estimated from amplification of reference gene primers within the assay. Sequence reads were collapsed and filtered to measure the absolute abundance of every unique TCRbeta CDR3 rearrangement. For each sample, productive Simpson clonality was calculated as the square root of Simpson's diversity index over productive rearrangements. As stored in TCRdb, this immuneACCESS dataset retains in-frame rearrangements with V and J assigned. A fraction of the clones does not appear; measured against another copy, unresolved V genes explain less than half of the discrepancy, and the remainder lacks a known reason. V and J calls and clone size follow that table, whereas D and trimming were derived from the DNA. Here the sample has some 120,000 clones; around 77% occur a single time. Of the sample, 7.9% falls within the top ten clones.

Comment on this clone: Its antigen is currently not known. The input lacks base qualities; no much larger clone sits a single base away.

The source is a human donor in a cohort sampled during active COVID-19. The V gene is TRBV10-1 and the J gene is TRBJ1-6; no D gene is confidently identified. Sequences were obtained from peripheral blood. CDR3 protein: CASSDNYNSPLHF. The DNA is TGCGCCAGCAGTGACAACTATAATTCACCCCTCCACTTT.